This record covers a single T cell receptor beta chain. Antigen: not known. The data derive from a study of vaccination effects on CD4 cells after COVID-19. After about 10 days in culture, the CD4+ T cells were isolated. Everyone in the study got two shots of either the BNT162b2 or mRNA-1273 vaccine. The authors replaced half the medium with IL-2 medium on days 3 and 7. Per germline, CDR1 MNHEY and CDR2 SMNVEV (reference sequence). V gave up 6 bases and J gave up 5 bases, with 14 bases separating them. CDR3 length: 13 amino acids. Only in-frame clones appear in the TCRdb table, and some are missing; sequencing was by immunoSEQ multiplex PCR. The sample yields about 57,000 clones, nearly 80% seen once.

This TCR was sampled from a human donor who received a COVID-19 vaccine. This specimen was CD4+ T cells from PBMCs cultured without peptide, taken after COVID-19 vaccination. This chain joins TRBV27 and TRBJ2-7; D is perhaps TRBD1 (6 bases). Here the CDR3 reads CASSHQGKHEQYF. The CDR3 DNA is TGTGCCAGCAGCCATCAGGGGAAGCACGAGCAGTACTTC.